The text below deals with one TCR beta chain. The target antigen is unknown. The entry originates in a study of cytomegalovirus exposure and HLA in healthy donors. Broader study findings: In vitro confirmation showed a few CMV-associated chains to be CMV antigen specific. Among TCR beta chains, those listed as cytomegalovirus-associated numbered some 160. Reports credit the classifier with highly specific, highly sensitive diagnosis of cytomegalovirus status.

Germline values: CDR1 SGDLS, CDR2 YYNGEE. There are 15 residues in the CDR3. Trimming removed 3 bases at V and 2 bases at J, with 14 bases between. Sequencing used immunoSEQ multiplex PCR; TCRdb keeps in-frame clones, though not all of them. The sample consists of about 220,000 clones, 80% to 95% of them appearing once. The clonotype comes from a woman aged 18-29 years in good health and CMV-seronegative. The sequencing sample was made of PBMCs. V usage is TRBV9 and J usage is TRBJ1-1; no firm D call. CDR3 DNA: TGTGCCAGCAGCGCCATCGGGGAGACTAACACTGAAGCTTTCTTT. The encoded protein is CASSAIGETNTEAFF.